One sample yielded the 11 T cell receptor beta chains listed below, sequenced in a study of blood T cell repertoires in COVID-19. Produced via immunoSEQ multiplex PCR; TCRdb's table is partial and in-frame only. The table lists hundreds of thousands of clones, 87% of them singletons, with around 3% in the top ten. Sequences were obtained from peripheral blood. Source of these receptors: a man in his late teens or twenties with active or convalescent COVID-19.

The rearrangement joins TRBV28 to TRBJ2-3, with a tentative D call TRBD1 (6 bases). V was trimmed by 4 bases and J by 3 bases, leaving 8 bases between them. Looked up from germline, CDR1 is MDHEN and CDR2 is SYDVKM. This CDR3 region has 13 residues. The CDR3: CASSYQGTDTQYF. CDR3 DNA sequence: TGTGCCAGCAGTTACCAGGGGACAGATACGCAGTATTTT.

The rearrangement links TRBV10-3 to TRBJ2-7; TRBD2 matches 11 bases. Germline CDR1 ENHRY, CDR2 SYGVKD. V shed 4 bases and J 4 bases; nucleotides not matched to a gene: 3. The CDR3 sequence is 14 residues long. The CDR3 region has the DNA TGTGCCATCAGTGCTACTAGCGGGAGTTACGAGCAGTACTTC. This encodes CAISATSGSYEQYF.

The chain recombines TRBV3-1 (or the pseudogene TRBV3-2) with TRBJ2-7, with 7 bases lining up with TRBD2. The V and J ends lost 4 bases and 3 bases, in that order; junction bases with no gene match: 6. Germline assignment: CDR1 LGHDT and CDR2 YNNKEL (reference sequence). The CDR3 is 14 amino acids. DNA for the CDR3: TGTGCCAGCAGCCCGGCAGGGACTAACTACGAGCAGTACTTC. This gives the protein CASSPAGTNYEQYF.

V is TRBV2 and J is TRBJ2-5, with a tentative D call TRBD1 (6 bases). The CDR3 totals 16 residues. Germline CDR1 reads SNHLY; CDR2 reads FYNNEI. V lost 4 bases and J 6 bases, leaving 21 bases between the germline ends. For the CDR3, the DNA is TGTGCCAGCAGTGGTGGGGGCAGGGCTTTCTCCCAGACCCAGTACTTC. Its protein is CASSGGGRAFSQTQYF.

This chain links TRBV12-3 or TRBV12-4 with TRBJ1-5; D not certain. Trimming pared 5 bases from V and 0 bases from J, leaving 5 bases between. The CDR3 consists of 13 residues. The CDR3 coding sequence is TGTGCCAGCAGTCTGTATAGCAATCAGCCCCAGCATTTT. Its translation is CASSLYSNQPQHF.

This clone was counted a single time. This rearrangement joins TRBV18 to TRBJ2-5; 9 nucleotides match TRBD1. Germline trimming cut 8 bases from V and 3 bases from J; bases unmatched to any gene: 10. The CDR3 runs to 15 residues. Germline-derived CDR1 and CDR2 are KGHSH and LQKENI. The CDR3 DNA reads as TGTGCCAGCCTCGACATCGGGACAGGGAAAGAGACCCAGTACTTC. This gives the protein CASLDIGTGKETQYF. The full variable domain, its missing parts supplied by reference TRBV18 and TRBJ2-5, is NAGVMQNPRHLVRRRGQEARLRCSPMKGHSHVYWYRQLPEEGLKFMVYLQKENIIDESGMPKERFSAEFPKEGPSILRIQQVVRGDSAAYFCASLDIGTGKETQYFGPGTRLLVL.

This clone appeared a single time. The chain has TRBV14 and TRBJ1-2; D uncertain. Germline assignment: CDR1 SGHDN and CDR2 FVKESK. Trimming pared 3 bases from V and 6 bases from J, leaving 8 bases between. This CDR3 region has 12 residues. In nucleotides, the CDR3 is TGTGCCAGCAGCCAGACATACCATGGCTACACCTTC. Its translation: CASSQTYHGYTF.

This clone was detected only once. The chain carries TRBV6-2 or TRBV6-3 and TRBJ2-1, with 11 positions matching TRBD2. Germline V CDR1 and CDR2: MNHEY, SVGEGT. CDR3 length: 18 residues. V lost 5 bases and J lost 8; bases outside the gene matches: 17. Here the CDR3 DNA reads TGTGCCAGCAGTCCCCGACAATTACTAGCGGGGGATGTGGATGAGCAGTTCTTC. Its translation: CASSPRQLLAGDVDEQFF.

The chain carries TRBV28 and TRBJ2-2; D is uncertain. CDR3 length equals 13 residues. Germline V gene data show CDR1 as MDHEN and CDR2 as SYDVKM. With 3 bases removed from V and 4 bases from J, the gap between germline ends came to 6 bases. CDR3 loop: CASSFFSTGELFF. The CDR3 DNA reads TGTGCCAGCAGTTTTTTTAGCACCGGGGAGCTGTTTTTT.

CDR3 DNA: TGTGCCATCAGGGACCGGGACAGAGACTACGAGCAGTACTTC. As protein: CAIRDRDRDYEQYF. This chain links TRBV10-3 with TRBJ2-7; TRBD1 agrees at 7 bases. Germline loops: CDR1 ENHRY, CDR2 SYGVKD. J was trimmed by 3 bases and V by 6 bases; bases with no gene match: 8. CDR3 length equals 14 residues.

This clone was recorded many times. One junction end does not reproduce the germline sequence, and a read error may be involved. V and J are TRBV12-3 or TRBV12-4 and TRBJ2-1, with D uncertain. The CDR3 has 11 amino acids. Written as DNA, the CDR3 is TGTGCCAGCAGTTTCAACAAAGAGCAGTTCTTC. This sequence encodes CASSFNKEQFF.